These T cell receptor beta chains were read from a single sample in a study of neurological immune-mediated disorders. MiXCR was run by TCRdb on the 5' RACE reads, yielding one entry per CDR3 protein. The sample lists some 34,000 distinct CDR3 sequences, over 1.2% occurring once. The material sequenced was PBMCs. Receptors originate from a woman younger than 45 with multiple sclerosis. Each CDR3 is given with its conserved first and last residue. A D gene is named only where the DNA matches it firmly. Clone sizes are shown as once, few, many, or a class for an expanded clone.

CDR3aa,CDR3nt,abundance,v_gene,d_gene,j_gene
CASSITGENTEAFF,TGTGCCAGTAGTATTACCGGGGAGAACACTGAAGCTTTCTTT,few,TRBV19,-,TRBJ1-1
CASSYLYEQYF,TGTGCCAGCAGTTACCTCTACGAGCAGTACTTC,many,TRBV6-2/TRBV6-3,-,TRBJ2-7
CASSTPGGVYQETQYF,TGTGCCAGCAGCACGCCGGGCGGGGTGTACCAAGAGACCCAGTACTTC,many,TRBV5-6,-,TRBJ2-5
CASSLRGSGELFF,TGTGCCAGCAGCTTACGTGGGAGCGGGGAGCTGTTTTTT,many,TRBV9,-,TRBJ2-2
CASIVGTVGYEQYF,TGTGCCAGCATCGTCGGGACAGTCGGCTACGAGCAGTACTTC,many,TRBV7-8,TRBD1,TRBJ2-7
CASRPGLSQGTQYF,TGTGCCAGTCGCCCGGGACTGTCTCAAGGGACCCAGTACTTC,many,TRBV7-9,-,TRBJ2-5
CASSQGTGGGEETQYF,TGCGCCAGCAGCCAAGGGACAGGGGGCGGGGAGGAGACCCAGTACTTC,many,TRBV4-1,TRBD1,TRBJ2-5
CASSLQRGGTGELFF,TGTGCCAGCAGCTTACAGCGGGGGGGGACCGGGGAGCTGTTTTTT,many,TRBV11-2,TRBD2,TRBJ2-2
CASSASYEQYF,TGTGCCAGCAGTGCTTCCTACGAGCAGTACTTC,many,TRBV2,-,TRBJ2-7
CASSWTTSTDTQYF,TGTGCCAGCAGTTGGACAACCAGCACAGATACGCAGTATTTT,many,TRBV12-3/TRBV12-4,-,TRBJ2-3
CASSPGQGGRETQYF,TGTGCCAGCAGCCCGGGACAGGGGGGAAGGGAGACCCAGTACTTC,many,TRBV12-3/TRBV12-4,TRBD1,TRBJ2-5
CASSLVSGDNQPQHF,TGTGCCAGCAGCTTAGTTAGTGGCGACAATCAGCCCCAGCATTTT,many,TRBV7-2,-,TRBJ1-5
CSASVLGTYNSPLHF,TGCAGTGCTAGTGTGTTAGGCACCTATAATTCACCCCTCCACTTT,many,TRBV20-1,-,TRBJ1-6
CASSQDPQGEGYTF,TGCGCCAGCAGCCAAGATCCCCAGGGAGAAGGCTACACCTTC,many,TRBV4-1,-,TRBJ1-2
CASSPDRLYGYTF,TGTGCCAGCAGCCCGGACAGGCTGTATGGCTACACCTTC,many,TRBV7-9,TRBD1,TRBJ1-2
CSASKRPNTGELFF,TGCAGTGCTAGTAAGCGACCGAACACCGGGGAGCTGTTTTTT,many,TRBV20-1,-,TRBJ2-2
CATSRDRTQTEKLFF,TGTGCCACCAGCAGAGATCGGACTCAAACTGAAAAACTGTTTTTT,many,TRBV15,-,TRBJ1-4
CATGQWVTDTQYF,TGTGCCACCGGACAGTGGGTCACAGATACGCAGTATTTT,many,TRBV10-3,-,TRBJ2-3
CSAIHALTRMDEQFF,TGCAGTGCTATACATGCCTTGACTAGGATGGATGAGCAGTTCTTC,many,TRBV20-1,-,TRBJ2-1
CASSVFGGSTDTQYF,TGTGCCAGCAGCGTATTTGGCGGTAGCACAGATACGCAGTATTTT,many,TRBV9,-,TRBJ2-3